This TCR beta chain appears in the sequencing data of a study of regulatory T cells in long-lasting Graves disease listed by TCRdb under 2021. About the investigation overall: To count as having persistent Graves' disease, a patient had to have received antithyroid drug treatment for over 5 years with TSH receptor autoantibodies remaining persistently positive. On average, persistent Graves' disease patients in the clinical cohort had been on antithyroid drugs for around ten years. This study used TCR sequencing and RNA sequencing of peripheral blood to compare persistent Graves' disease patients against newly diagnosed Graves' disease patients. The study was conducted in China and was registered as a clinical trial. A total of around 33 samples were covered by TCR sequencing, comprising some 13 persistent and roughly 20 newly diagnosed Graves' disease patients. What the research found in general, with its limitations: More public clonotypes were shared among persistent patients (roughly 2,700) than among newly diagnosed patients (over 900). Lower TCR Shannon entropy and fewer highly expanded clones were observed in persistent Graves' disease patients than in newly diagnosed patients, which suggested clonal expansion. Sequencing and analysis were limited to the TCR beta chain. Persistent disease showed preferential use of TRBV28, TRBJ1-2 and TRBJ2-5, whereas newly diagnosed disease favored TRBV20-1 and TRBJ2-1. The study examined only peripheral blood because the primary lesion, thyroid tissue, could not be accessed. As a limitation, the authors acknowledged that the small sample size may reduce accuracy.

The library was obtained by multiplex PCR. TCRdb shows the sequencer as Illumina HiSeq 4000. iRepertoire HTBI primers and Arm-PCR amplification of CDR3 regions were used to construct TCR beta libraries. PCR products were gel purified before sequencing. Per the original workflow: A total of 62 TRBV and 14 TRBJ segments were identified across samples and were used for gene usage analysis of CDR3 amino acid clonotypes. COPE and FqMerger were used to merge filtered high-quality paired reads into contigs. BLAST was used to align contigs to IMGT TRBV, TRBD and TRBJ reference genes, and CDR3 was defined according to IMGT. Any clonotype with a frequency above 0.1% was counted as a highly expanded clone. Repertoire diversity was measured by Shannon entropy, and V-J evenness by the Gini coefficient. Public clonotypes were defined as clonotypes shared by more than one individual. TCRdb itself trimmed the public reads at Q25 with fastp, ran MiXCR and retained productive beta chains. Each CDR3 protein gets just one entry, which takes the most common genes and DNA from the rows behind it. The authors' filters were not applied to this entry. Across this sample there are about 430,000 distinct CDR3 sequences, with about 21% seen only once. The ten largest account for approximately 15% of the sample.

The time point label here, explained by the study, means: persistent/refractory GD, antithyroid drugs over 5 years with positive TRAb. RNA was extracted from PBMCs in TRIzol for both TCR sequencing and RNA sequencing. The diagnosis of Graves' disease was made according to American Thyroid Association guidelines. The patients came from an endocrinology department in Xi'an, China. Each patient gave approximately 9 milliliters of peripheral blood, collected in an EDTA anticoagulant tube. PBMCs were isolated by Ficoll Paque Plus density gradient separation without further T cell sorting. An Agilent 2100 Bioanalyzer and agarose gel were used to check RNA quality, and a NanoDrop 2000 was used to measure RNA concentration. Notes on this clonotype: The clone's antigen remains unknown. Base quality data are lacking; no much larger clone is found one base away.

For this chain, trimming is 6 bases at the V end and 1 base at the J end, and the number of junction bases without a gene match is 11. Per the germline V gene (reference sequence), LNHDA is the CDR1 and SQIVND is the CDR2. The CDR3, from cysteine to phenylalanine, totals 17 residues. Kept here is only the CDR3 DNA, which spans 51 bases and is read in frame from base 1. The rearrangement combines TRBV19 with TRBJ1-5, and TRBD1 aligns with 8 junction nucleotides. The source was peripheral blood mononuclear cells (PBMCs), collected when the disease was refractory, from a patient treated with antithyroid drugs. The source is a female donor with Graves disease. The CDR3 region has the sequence CASSTTTGGLSNQPQHF. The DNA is TGTGCCAGTAGCACAACAACAGGGGGTCTGAGCAATCAGCCCCAGCATTTT.